The text below deals with one T cell receptor beta chain. Antigen: not known. 13 Jbeta primers and 60 Vbeta primers were used for the PCR. Clones were sequenced by immunoSEQ multiplex PCR, and TCRdb holds only the in-frame ones, with some missing. In the table there are about 160,000 clones, around 80% of which are singletons. The data are from a study of cytomegalovirus exposure and HLA in healthy donors. Whole-study findings and limits: V- and J-gene trimming in TCR beta was tied to a missense DCLRE1C variant by an analysis performed later. Researchers reportedly found TCR beta sequences accurately predicted most subjects' HLA-A and HLA-B alleles. Several of the most significant clusters appeared, in a later analysis, to be linked to common viral pathogens.

The source material was PBMCs. The sequence derives from a man over 45 in good health and CMV-seropositive.

CDR3 loop: CASSNLISGVEAFF. The CDR3, as DNA: TGTGCCAGTAGTAACCTTATTTCGGGGGTTGAAGCTTTCTTT. The rearrangement uses TRBV19 and TRBJ1-1; possibly TRBD1 for D (5 bases). Germline V lookup: CDR1 LNHDA, CDR2 SQIVND (reference sequence). The CDR3 covers 14 residues. The V gene lost 4 bases and the J gene lost 7 bases, with 16 bases spanning the gap.